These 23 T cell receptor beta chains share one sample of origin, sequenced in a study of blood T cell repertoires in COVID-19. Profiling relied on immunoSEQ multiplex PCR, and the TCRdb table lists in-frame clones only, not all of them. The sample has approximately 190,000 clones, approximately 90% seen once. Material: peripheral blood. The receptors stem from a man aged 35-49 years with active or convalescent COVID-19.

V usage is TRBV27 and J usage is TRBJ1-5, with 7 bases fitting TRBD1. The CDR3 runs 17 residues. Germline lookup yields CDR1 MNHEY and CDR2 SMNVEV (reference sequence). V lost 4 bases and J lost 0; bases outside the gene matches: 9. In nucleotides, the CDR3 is TGTGCCAGCAGTTGGACAGGTGGTCCGTATAGCAATCAGCCCCAGCATTTT. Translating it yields CASSWTGGPYSNQPQHF.

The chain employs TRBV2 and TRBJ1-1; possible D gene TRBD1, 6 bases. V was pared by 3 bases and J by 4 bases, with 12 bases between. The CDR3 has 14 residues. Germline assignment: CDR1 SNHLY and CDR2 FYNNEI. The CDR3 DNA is TGTGCCAGCAGTGATAGGGGGGGCCGCACTGAAGCTTTCTTT. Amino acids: CASSDRGGRTEAFF.

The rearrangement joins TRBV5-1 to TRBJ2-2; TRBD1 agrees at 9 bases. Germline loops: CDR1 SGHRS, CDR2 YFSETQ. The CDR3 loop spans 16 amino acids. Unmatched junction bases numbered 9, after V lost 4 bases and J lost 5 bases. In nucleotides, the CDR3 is TGCGCCAGCAGCACGCCGGACAGGGGAGGAACCGGGGAGCTGTTTTTT. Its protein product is CASSTPDRGGTGELFF.

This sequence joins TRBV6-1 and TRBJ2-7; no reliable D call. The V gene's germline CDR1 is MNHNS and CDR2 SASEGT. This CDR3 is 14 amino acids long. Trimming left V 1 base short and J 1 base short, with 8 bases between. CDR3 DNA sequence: TGTGCCAGCAGTGAAGGTCGCGGTTCCTACGAGCAGTACTTC. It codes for CASSEGRGSYEQYF.

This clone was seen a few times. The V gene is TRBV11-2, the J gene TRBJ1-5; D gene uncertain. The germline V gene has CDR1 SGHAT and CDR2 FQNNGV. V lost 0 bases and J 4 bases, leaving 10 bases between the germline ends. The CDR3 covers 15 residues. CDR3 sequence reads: CASSLDGLLNQPQHF. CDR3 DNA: TGTGCCAGCAGCTTAGATGGACTCCTTAATCAGCCCCAGCATTTT.

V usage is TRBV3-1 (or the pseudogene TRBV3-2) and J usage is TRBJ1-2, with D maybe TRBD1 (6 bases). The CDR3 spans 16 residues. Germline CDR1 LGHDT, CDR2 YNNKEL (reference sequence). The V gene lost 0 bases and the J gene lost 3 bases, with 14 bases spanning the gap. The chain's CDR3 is CASSQDFGRGHYGYTF. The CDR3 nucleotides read TGTGCCAGCAGCCAAGATTTTGGCAGGGGTCACTATGGCTACACCTTC.

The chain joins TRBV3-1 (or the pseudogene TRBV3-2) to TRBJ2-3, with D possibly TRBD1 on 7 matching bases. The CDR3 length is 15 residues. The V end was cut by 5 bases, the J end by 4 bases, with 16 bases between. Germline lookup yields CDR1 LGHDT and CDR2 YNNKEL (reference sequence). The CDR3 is CASSVGPRGADTQYF. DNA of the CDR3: TGTGCCAGCAGCGTCGGGCCCAGGGGGGCAGATACGCAGTATTTT.

In DNA form, the CDR3 reads TGTGCCAGTAGTATGGGTAGCCCGAACACTGAAGCTTTCTTT. It specifies CASSMGSPNTEAFF. The V gene is TRBV19, the J gene TRBJ1-1; unclear D gene. The V gene lost 3 bases and the J gene lost 1 base, with 9 bases spanning the gap. The germline CDR1 and CDR2 sequences are LNHDA and SQIVND (reference sequence). The CDR3 extends over 14 amino acids. Looking up the rest from reference TRBV19 and TRBJ1-1 gives the full variable domain: DGGITQSPKYLFRKEGQNVTLSCEQNLNHDAMYWYRQDPGQGLRLIYYSQIVNDFQKGDIAEGYSVSREKKESFPLTVTSAQKNPTAFYLCASSMGSPNTEAFFGQGTRLTVV.

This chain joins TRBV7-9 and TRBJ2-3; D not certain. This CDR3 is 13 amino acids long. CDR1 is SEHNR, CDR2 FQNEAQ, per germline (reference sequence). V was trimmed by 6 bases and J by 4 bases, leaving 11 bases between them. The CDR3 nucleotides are TGTGCCAGCAGTCACACGTCGCCAGATACGCAGTATTTT. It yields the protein CASSHTSPDTQYF.

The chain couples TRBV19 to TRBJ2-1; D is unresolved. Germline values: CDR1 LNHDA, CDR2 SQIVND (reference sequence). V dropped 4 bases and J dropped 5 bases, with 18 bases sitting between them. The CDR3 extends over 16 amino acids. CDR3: CASSTRSPLGNNEQFF. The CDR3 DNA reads TGTGCCAGTAGTACGAGAAGCCCCCTAGGTAACAATGAGCAGTTCTTC.

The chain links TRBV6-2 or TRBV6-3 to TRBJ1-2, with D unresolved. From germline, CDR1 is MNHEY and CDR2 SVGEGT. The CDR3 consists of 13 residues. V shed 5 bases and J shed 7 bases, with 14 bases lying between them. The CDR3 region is CASSRDYRSGYTF. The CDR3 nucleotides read TGTGCCAGCAGTCGGGATTATCGCAGTGGCTACACCTTC.

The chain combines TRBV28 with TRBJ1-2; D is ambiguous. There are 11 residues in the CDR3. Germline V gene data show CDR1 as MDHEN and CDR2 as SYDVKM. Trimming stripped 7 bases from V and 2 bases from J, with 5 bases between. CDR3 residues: CASTLNYGYTF. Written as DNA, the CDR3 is TGTGCCAGCACCTTGAACTATGGCTACACCTTC.

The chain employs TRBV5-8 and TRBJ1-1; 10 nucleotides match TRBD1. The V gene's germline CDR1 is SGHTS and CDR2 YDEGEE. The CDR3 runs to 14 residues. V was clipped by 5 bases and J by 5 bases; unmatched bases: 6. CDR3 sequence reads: CASRFRDRGTEAFF. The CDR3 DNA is TGTGCCAGCAGGTTCCGGGACAGGGGTACTGAAGCTTTCTTT.

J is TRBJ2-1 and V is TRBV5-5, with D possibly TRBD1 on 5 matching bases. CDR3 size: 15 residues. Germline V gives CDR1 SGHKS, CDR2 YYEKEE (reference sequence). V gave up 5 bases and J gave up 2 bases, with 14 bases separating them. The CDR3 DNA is TGTGCCAGCAGGGATAGAAGACAGACCTACAATGAGCAGTTCTTC. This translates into CASRDRRQTYNEQFF.

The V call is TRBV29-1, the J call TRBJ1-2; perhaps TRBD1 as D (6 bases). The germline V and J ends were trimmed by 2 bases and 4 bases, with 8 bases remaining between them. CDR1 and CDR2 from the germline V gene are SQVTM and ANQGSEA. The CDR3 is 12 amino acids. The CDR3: CSVEQGGYGYTF. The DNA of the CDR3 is TGCAGCGTTGAACAAGGGGGCTATGGCTACACCTTC.

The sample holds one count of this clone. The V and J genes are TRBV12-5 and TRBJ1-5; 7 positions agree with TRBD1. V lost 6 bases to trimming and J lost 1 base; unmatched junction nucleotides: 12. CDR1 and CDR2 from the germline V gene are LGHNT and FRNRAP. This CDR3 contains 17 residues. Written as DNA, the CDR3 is TGTGCTAGTGGCTTTACCTTCCCACAGGGGAGCAATCAGCCCCAGCATTTT. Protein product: CASGFTFPQGSNQPQHF.

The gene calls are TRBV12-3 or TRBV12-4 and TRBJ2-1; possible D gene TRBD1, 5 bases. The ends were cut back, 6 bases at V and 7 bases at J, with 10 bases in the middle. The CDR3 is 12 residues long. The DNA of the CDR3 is TGTGCCAGCAGCCAAAGGGGAAATGAGCAGTTCTTC. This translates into CASSQRGNEQFF.

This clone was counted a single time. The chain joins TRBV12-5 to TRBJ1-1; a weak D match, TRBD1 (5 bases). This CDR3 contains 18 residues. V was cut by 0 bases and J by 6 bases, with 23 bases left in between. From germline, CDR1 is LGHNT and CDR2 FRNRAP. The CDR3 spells CASGLVMGDWTSIPEAFF. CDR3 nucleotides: TGTGCTAGTGGTTTGGTAATGGGGGACTGGACGTCGATCCCTGAAGCTTTCTTT.

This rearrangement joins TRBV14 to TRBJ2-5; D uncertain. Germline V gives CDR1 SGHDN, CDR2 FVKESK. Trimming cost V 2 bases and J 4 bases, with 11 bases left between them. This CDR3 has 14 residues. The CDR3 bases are TGTGCCAGCAGCCAATCCAGGAACGCAGAGACCCAGTACTTC. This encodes CASSQSRNAETQYF.

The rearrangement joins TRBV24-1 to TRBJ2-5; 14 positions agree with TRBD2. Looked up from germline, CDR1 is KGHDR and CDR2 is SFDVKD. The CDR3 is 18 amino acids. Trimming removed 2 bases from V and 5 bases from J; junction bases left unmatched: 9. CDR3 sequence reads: CATSDWGTSGRSVETQYF. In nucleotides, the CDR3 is TGTGCCACCAGTGATTGGGGGACTAGCGGGAGATCCGTGGAGACCCAGTACTTC.

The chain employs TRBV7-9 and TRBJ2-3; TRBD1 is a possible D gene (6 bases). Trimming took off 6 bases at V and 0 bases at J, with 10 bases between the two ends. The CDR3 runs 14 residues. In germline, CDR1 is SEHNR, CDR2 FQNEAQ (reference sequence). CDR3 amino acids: CASSERGSTDTQYF. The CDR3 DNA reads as TGTGCCAGCAGTGAAAGGGGGAGCACAGATACGCAGTATTTT.

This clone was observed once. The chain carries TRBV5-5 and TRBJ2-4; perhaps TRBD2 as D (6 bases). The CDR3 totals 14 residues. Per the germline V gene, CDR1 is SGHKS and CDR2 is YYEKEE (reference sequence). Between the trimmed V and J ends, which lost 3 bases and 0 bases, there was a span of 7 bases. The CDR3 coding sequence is TGTGCCAGCAGCTCGGGGGTAGCCAAAAACATTCAGTACTTC. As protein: CASSSGVAKNIQYF.

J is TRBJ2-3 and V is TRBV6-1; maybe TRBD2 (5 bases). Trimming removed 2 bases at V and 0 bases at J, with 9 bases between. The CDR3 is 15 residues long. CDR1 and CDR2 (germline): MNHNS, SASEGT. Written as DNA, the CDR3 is TGTGCCAGCAGTGAATTCCCTAGCAGCACAGATACGCAGTATTTT. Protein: CASSEFPSSTDTQYF.